The 20 T cell receptor beta chains below were found in one sample sequenced in a study of blood T cells in healthy people across ages (dated by TCRdb to the mid-2010s). Libraries were built with 5' RACE. The instrument was an Illumina HiSeq 2500. A second about 7 to 12 cycle PCR used a sample-barcoded 5' primer and a J-beta primer mix. The public reads were run again by TCRdb, first through fastp at Q25 and then through MiXCR, and only productive beta chains were kept. CDR3 protein sequences are deduplicated, and each keeps its most common genes and DNA. The sample contains about 1.6 million distinct CDR3 sequences, roughly 32% of them found a single time. The ten biggest clones cover 10% to 12% of the sample. The source material was blood. These receptor sequences come from a woman in her 30s in good health.

The CDR3 DNA is TGTGCCAGCAGCGTAATCCAGACAGGGAACACTGAAGCTTTCTTT. Its translation: CASSVIQTGNTEAFF. V is TRBV9 and J is TRBJ1-1; tentative D call: TRBD1 (6 bases). Germline V gives CDR1 SGDLS, CDR2 YYNGEE. Trimming shortened V by 1 base and J by 1 base, and 11 bases separated the two germline ends. This CDR3 has 15 amino acids.

The chain joins TRBV9 to TRBJ2-7; 10 positions match TRBD1. V shed 4 bases, J shed 4 bases, and the junction held 8 bases outside the gene matches. Germline lookup yields CDR1 SGDLS and CDR2 YYNGEE. The CDR3 sequence is 15 residues long. CDR3 loop: CASSPTPGQGYEQYF. For the CDR3, the DNA is TGTGCCAGCAGCCCGACTCCGGGACAGGGGTACGAGCAGTACTTC. Together with reference TRBV9 and TRBJ2-7, the CDR3 gives the full variable domain: DSGVTQTPKHLITATGQRVTLRCSPRSGDLSVYWYQQSLDQGLQFLIQYYNGEERAKGNILERFSAQQFPDLHSELNLSSLELGDSALYFCASSPTPGQGYEQYFGPGTRLTVT.

The rearrangement joins TRBV6-5 to TRBJ1-2; no clear D gene. Trimming left V 0 bases short and J 7 bases short, with 18 bases between. Germline loops: CDR1 MNHEY, CDR2 SVGAGI. The CDR3 length is 16 residues. The DNA for the CDR3 is TGTGCCAGCAGTTACTCGGTCACCTCCTTTTCAGGTGGCTACACCTTC. Its translation is CASSYSVTSFSGGYTF.

The J gene is TRBJ2-3, the V gene TRBV28, with no clear D. Germline values: CDR1 MDHEN, CDR2 SYDVKM. There are 14 residues in the CDR3. Between the trimmed V and J ends, which lost 3 bases and 3 bases, there was a span of 10 bases. The DNA for the CDR3 is TGTGCCAGCAGTTTCAAGCTACGGACAGATACGCAGTATTTT. Its translation: CASSFKLRTDTQYF.

This clonotype was seen a few times. The gene calls are TRBV3-1 and TRBJ2-7; 8 bases are a match to TRBD2. The CDR3 has 16 amino acids. Germline CDR1 is LGHDT and CDR2 is YNNKEL (reference sequence). The J segment lost 5 bases and the V segment lost 1 base, leaving 10 bases of the junction unmatched. CDR3 DNA: TGTGCCAGCAGCCAAGTCCGGATAGCGGGGAGAGACGAGCAGTACTTC. As protein: CASSQVRIAGRDEQYF.

The J gene is TRBJ2-1, the V gene TRBV5-1; TRBD1 matches at 7 bases. The germline V gene encodes CDR1 SGHRS and CDR2 YFSETQ. The V segment lost 4 bases and the J segment 5 bases; nucleotides outside the gene matches: 12. CDR3 length: 16 amino acids. CDR3 nucleotides: TGCGCCAGCAGCCTTCCCCGGGACAGCAATGACAATGAGCAGTTCTTC. Protein sequence: CASSLPRDSNDNEQFF.

Of note for this clonotype: The CDR3 does not close with the conserved phenylalanine or tryptophan, likely indicating a read error. The chain couples TRBV12-3 or TRBV12-4 to TRBJ2-1, with 8 positions matching TRBD1. The V gene end was trimmed by 7 bases and the J gene end by 9 bases; junction bases not matched to a gene: 14. The CDR3 totals 15 residues. CDR3 nucleotide sequence: TGTGCCAGCAACGCAGGGGACAGGCCCCCGGGTGAGCAGTTCTGC. Translation: CASNAGDRPPGEQFC.

The chain has TRBV6-1 and TRBJ2-2, with TRBD2 as a possible D gene (6 bases). In germline, CDR1 is MNHNS, CDR2 SASEGT. The CDR3 extends over 14 amino acids. V lost 6 bases and J lost 2, with 10 bases in between. The CDR3 DNA reads TGTGCCAGCAGAGCCGGGAGAAACACCGGGGAGCTGTTTTTT. It translates to CASRAGRNTGELFF.

This clonotype was recorded at least ten times. The chain has TRBV10-3 and TRBJ2-7, with D uncertain. The germline V and J ends were trimmed by 0 bases and 3 bases, with 6 bases remaining between them. CDR1 is ENHRY and CDR2 is SYGVKD in the germline V gene. This CDR3 comprises 13 residues. The CDR3 sequence is CAISESAGYEQYF. The CDR3 coding sequence is TGTGCCATCAGTGAGTCCGCCGGCTACGAGCAGTACTTC.

The V call is TRBV20-1, the J call TRBJ2-7, with no clear D. Between the trimmed V and J ends, which lost 5 bases and 1 base, there was a span of 15 bases. Germline V gene sequence: CDR1 DFQATT, CDR2 SNEGSKA (reference sequence). The CDR3 has 14 amino acids. CDR3 loop: CSAFNSSRSYEQYF. The DNA of the CDR3 is TGCAGTGCTTTTAACAGCTCTCGGTCCTACGAGCAGTACTTC.

This clonotype has a handful of counts. At one end the junction does not follow the germline gene, possibly because of a read error. This sequence joins TRBV27 and TRBJ1-2; D perhaps matches TRBD1 (5 bases). There are 15 residues in the CDR3. The V gene's germline CDR1 is MNHEY and CDR2 SMNVEV (reference sequence). The CDR3 sequence is CASSFSGYRVYGYTF. The CDR3 DNA reads TGTGCCAGTAGTTTCTCAGGGTACCGGGTCTATGGCTACACCTTC.

With regard to this clonotype: A read error is likely, as this CDR3 ends without the conserved phenylalanine or tryptophan. V usage is TRBV4-2 and J usage is TRBJ2-7; D is uncertain. The V end was cut by 3 bases, the J end by 5 bases, with 5 bases between. Germline loops: CDR1 LGHNA, CDR2 YNFKEQ. The CDR3 is 11 amino acids. CDR3 sequence (DNA): TGTGCCAGCAGCCAGGGTAACGAGCAGTACCTC. Translating it yields CASSQGNEQYL.

This clonotype was picked up many times. The CDR3 here is CSVVGTGGLSETQYF. The CDR3 nucleotides are TGCAGCGTTGTCGGGACAGGGGGTTTGAGTGAGACCCAGTACTTC. The J gene is TRBJ2-5, the V gene TRBV29-1, with 11 bases fitting TRBD1. CDR3 size: 15 residues. Per the germline V gene, CDR1 is SQVTM and CDR2 is ANQGSEA. With V trimmed by 4 bases and J by 5 bases, 9 bases remained unmatched.

J is TRBJ1-1 and V is TRBV28; unclear D gene. Trimming stripped 0 bases from V and 10 bases from J, with 12 bases between. Germline V gene data show CDR1 as MDHEN and CDR2 as SYDVKM. This CDR3 comprises 13 residues. DNA of the CDR3: TGTGCCAGCAGTTTATGGGTAGAGGTCGGAGCTTTCTTT. Protein sequence: CASSLWVEVGAFF.

The table lists this clonotype with a few counts. The chain couples TRBV30 to TRBJ2-3, with D uncertain. The CDR3 extends over 12 amino acids. V dropped 1 base and J dropped 4 bases, with 6 bases sitting between them. The germline V gene has CDR1 GTSNPN and CDR2 SVGIG (reference sequence). CDR3 sequence: CAWSESSDTQYF. The CDR3 DNA follows: TGTGCCTGGAGTGAGTCGTCAGATACGCAGTATTTT. The full variable domain, with the rest looked up from reference TRBV30 and TRBJ2-3, is SQTIHQWPATLVQPVGSPLSLECTVEGTSNPNLYWYRQAAGRGLQLLFYSVGIGQISSEVPQNLSASRPQDRQFILSSKKLLLSDSGFYLCAWSESSDTQYFGPGTRLTVL.

The CDR3: CASSSPGIGYNEQFF. DNA of the CDR3: TGCGCCAGCAGCTCCCCCGGGATAGGATACAATGAGCAGTTCTTC. The rearrangement links TRBV5-1 to TRBJ2-1; tentative D call: TRBD2 (5 bases). The V end lost 3 bases, the J end lost 4 bases, and 14 bases lay between the germline ends. Germline loops: CDR1 SGHRS, CDR2 YFSETQ. The CDR3 contains 15 residues.

In this sample, this clonotype turned up many times. The chain recombines TRBV7-9 with TRBJ2-7, with D possibly matching TRBD1 (6 bases). The CDR3 has 14 residues. Germline V lookup: CDR1 SEHNR, CDR2 FQNEAQ (reference sequence). V was trimmed by 4 bases and J by 4 bases, leaving 14 bases between them. The CDR3 nucleotides read TGTGCCAGCAGCTCAGCCCAAGGGGGTTACGAGCAGTACTTC. Translated, it gives CASSSAQGGYEQYF.

To note about this clonotype: The junction departs from germline at one end; a sequencing error may be responsible. The chain is built from TRBV12-3 or TRBV12-4 and TRBJ1-2; TRBD1 is a possible D gene (6 bases). This CDR3 region has 16 residues. The CDR3 nucleotides read TGTGCCAGCAGCCTGGGGCAGGGAGGGGGTAACTATGGCCACACCTTC. Protein: CASSLGQGGGNYGHTF.

The gene calls are TRBV10-3 and TRBJ2-1, with D possibly TRBD2 on 5 matching bases. Trimming removed 6 bases from V and 9 bases from J, with 18 bases in between. This CDR3 is built from 14 residues. Germline V gene data show CDR1 as ENHRY and CDR2 as SYGVKD. CDR3 residues: CAIRESYGVAEQFF. CDR3 nucleotides: TGTGCCATCAGGGAGAGCTACGGGGTCGCTGAGCAGTTCTTC.

This clonotype was counted only a few times. V usage is TRBV20-1 and J usage is TRBJ1-2; possibly TRBD1 for D (6 bases). V lost 2 bases and J 8 bases, leaving 15 bases between the germline ends. CDR1 DFQATT and CDR2 SNEGSKA come from the germline V gene (reference sequence). This CDR3 is 13 amino acids long. This CDR3 is CSARRQVLRGYTF. In DNA, the CDR3 is TGCAGTGCTAGACGACAGGTTCTTAGGGGCTACACCTTC.